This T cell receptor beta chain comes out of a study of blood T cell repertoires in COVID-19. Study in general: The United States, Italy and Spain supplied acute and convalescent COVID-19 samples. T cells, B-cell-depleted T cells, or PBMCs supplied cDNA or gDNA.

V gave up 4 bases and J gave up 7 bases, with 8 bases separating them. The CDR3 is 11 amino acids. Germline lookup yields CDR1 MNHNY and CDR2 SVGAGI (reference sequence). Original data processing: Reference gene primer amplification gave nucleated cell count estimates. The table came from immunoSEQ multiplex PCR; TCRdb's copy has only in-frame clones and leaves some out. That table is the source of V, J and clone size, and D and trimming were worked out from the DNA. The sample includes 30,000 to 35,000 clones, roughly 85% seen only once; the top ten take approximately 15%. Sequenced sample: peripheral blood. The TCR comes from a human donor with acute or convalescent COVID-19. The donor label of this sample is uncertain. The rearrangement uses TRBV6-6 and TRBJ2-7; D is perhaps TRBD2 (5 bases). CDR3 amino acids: CASSSEREQYF. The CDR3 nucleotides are TGTGCCAGCAGTTCAGAGCGGGAGCAGTACTTC.